Presented here are 20 T cell receptor beta chains from one specimen sequenced in a study of identical twins. TCRdb processed the 5' RACE reads anew with MiXCR; each CDR3 protein has one entry. The profile shows hundreds of thousands of distinct CDR3 sequences, 8.6% of them singletons. This same sample was also taken into another study, of yellow fever vaccine responses in identical twins.

The specimen was PBMCs. The source is a woman aged 18-30 years in good health.

V and J are TRBV14 and TRBJ2-3; TRBD2 agrees at 14 bases. The CDR3 sequence is 16 residues long. Germline V lookup: CDR1 SGHDN, CDR2 FVKESK. V lost 5 bases to trimming and J lost 5 bases; unmatched junction nucleotides: 6. CDR3 coding DNA: TGTGCCAGCAGCGGGGGACTAGCGGGAGTTTTAGATACGCAGTATTTT. This sequence encodes CASSGGLAGVLDTQYF.

The genes are TRBV11-2 and TRBJ2-1; 12 bases fit TRBD2. Germline CDR1 SGHAT, CDR2 FQNNGV. V was clipped by 0 bases and J by 8 bases; unmatched bases: 8. The CDR3 totals 17 residues. The CDR3 DNA is TGTGCCAGCAGCTTAGAGGCTAGCGGGGGGGCCGTCGATGAGCAGTTCTTC. Translating gives CASSLEASGGAVDEQFF.

The V gene is TRBV20-1, the J gene TRBJ2-7; 12 nucleotides align to TRBD2. This CDR3 is built from 14 residues. From germline, CDR1 is DFQATT and CDR2 SNEGSKA (reference sequence). The trim removed 5 bases at V and 3 bases at J, leaving 5 bases unmatched. CDR3 in DNA: TGCAGTGCTCACCCGGGACTAGCGGGCTACGAGCAGTACTTC. It specifies CSAHPGLAGYEQYF.

On this clonotype: Its ends do not fully match the called genes, so a read error is possible. The gene calls are TRBV20-1 and TRBJ2-1, with 8 bases that match TRBD2. This CDR3 is 17 amino acids long. Germline assignment: CDR1 DFQATT and CDR2 SNEGSKA (reference sequence). The CDR3 DNA sequence: TGCTGTGCTAGAGATAGCGGGGCGACAGGAAGGTGGGGTGAGCAGTTCTTC. Its translation is CCARDSGATGRWGEQFF.

This clonotype occurred many times. The V call is TRBV12-3 or TRBV12-4, the J call TRBJ2-1; D is unresolved. Trimming pared 1 base from V and 9 bases from J, leaving 10 bases between. This CDR3 has 13 amino acids. Here the CDR3 DNA reads TGTGCCAGCAGTTTAGGGTTGCTGGGTGAGCAGTTCTTC. Translation: CASSLGLLGEQFF.

The table lists this clonotype with a few counts. The V call is TRBV15, the J call TRBJ1-2; the D gene is possibly TRBD1 (6 bases). Deletions cut 1 base from V and 6 bases from J, with 9 bases between. The CDR3 runs 13 residues. CDR1 LNHNV and CDR2 YYDKDF come from the germline V gene (reference sequence). The DNA of the CDR3 is TGTGCCACCAGCAGAGGTTCAGGGGATGGCTACACCTTC. Protein sequence: CATSRGSGDGYTF.

CDR3 nucleotides: TGTGCCAGCAGGACGGACAGGGTGGGCTCCTACGAGCAGTACTTC. Translation gives CASRTDRVGSYEQYF. The chain recombines TRBV28 with TRBJ2-7; 8 positions agree with TRBD1. This CDR3 spans 15 amino acids. Trimming cost V 6 bases and J 0 bases; bases outside gene matches: 7. The germline CDR1 and CDR2 sequences are MDHEN and SYDVKM.

This clonotype was counted only a few times. The CDR3 sequence: CSARDQRTSGETLAKNIQYF. DNA of the CDR3: TGCAGTGCTAGAGACCAAAGAACTAGCGGGGAAACCTTAGCCAAAAACATTCAGTACTTC. The chain employs TRBV20-1 and TRBJ2-4; 10 nucleotides line up with TRBD2. This CDR3 is 20 amino acids long. Per germline, CDR1 DFQATT and CDR2 SNEGSKA (reference sequence). The V segment lost 0 bases and the J segment 0 bases; nucleotides outside the gene matches: 14.

This clonotype has more than one count but fewer than ten. Here the CDR3 DNA reads TGTGCCAGCACCTCGGGACAGGGGTACAATGAGCAGTTCTTC. Its translation: CASTSGQGYNEQFF. V and J are TRBV6-1 and TRBJ2-1; TRBD1 matches at 10 bases. Germline CDR1 reads MNHNS; CDR2 reads SASEGT. The J segment lost 4 bases and the V segment lost 7 bases, leaving 4 bases of the junction unmatched. CDR3 length: 14 amino acids.

The chain couples TRBV6-1 to TRBJ2-1, with D tentatively TRBD2 (6 bases). The germline CDR1 and CDR2 sequences are MNHNS and SASEGT. This CDR3 region has 14 residues. V gave up 8 bases and J gave up 3 bases, with 14 bases separating them. In nucleotides, the CDR3 is TGTGCCAGCGGGGGGTCGCGGGACTACAATGAGCAGTTCTTC. Translation: CASGGSRDYNEQFF.

The chain combines TRBV12-3 or TRBV12-4 with TRBJ1-6; D is uncertain. CDR3 length: 14 amino acids. Trimming removed 10 bases at V and 10 bases at J, with 20 bases between. The CDR3 is CATKLSGMSSPLHF. The CDR3 DNA reads TGTGCCACTAAGTTAAGTGGGATGAGCTCACCCCTCCACTTT.

The sample holds a few counts of this clonotype. The V call is TRBV27, the J call TRBJ2-6; D remains ambiguous. CDR3 size: 15 residues. Germline V gene sequence: CDR1 MNHEY, CDR2 SMNVEV (reference sequence). Trimming stripped 1 base from V and 0 bases from J, with 4 bases between. The CDR3 here is CASSLFASGANVLTF. As DNA, the CDR3 is TGTGCCAGCAGTTTATTCGCCTCTGGGGCCAACGTCCTGACTTTC. Looking up the rest from reference TRBV27 and TRBJ2-6 gives the full variable domain: EAQVTQNPRYLITVTGKKLTVTCSQNMNHEYMSWYRQDPGLGLRQIYYSMNVEVTDKGDVPEGYKVSRKEKRNFPLILESPSPNQTSLYFCASSLFASGANVLTFGAGSRLTVL.

The genes are TRBV2 and TRBJ1-1; D unclear. Germline CDR1 SNHLY, CDR2 FYNNEI. This CDR3 contains 13 residues. The ends were cut back, 1 base at V and 7 bases at J, with 10 bases in the middle. This chain's CDR3 is CASSEGAENEAFF. The CDR3, as DNA: TGTGCCAGCAGTGAAGGGGCAGAAAATGAAGCTTTCTTT.

This clonotype has a count of ten or more. This chain links TRBV29-1 with TRBJ2-1; 12 bases map to TRBD2. This CDR3 has 16 amino acids. In germline, CDR1 is SQVTM, CDR2 ANQGSEA. V lost 7 bases to trimming and J lost 0 bases; unmatched junction nucleotides: 7. The CDR3 nucleotides read TGCAGCGCTGGACGGACTAGCGGGACCTCCTACAATGAGCAGTTCTTC. This encodes CSAGRTSGTSYNEQFF.

This clonotype was seen only a few times. The chain combines TRBV20-1 with TRBJ2-3; D gene unclear. Trimming removed 5 bases at V and 2 bases at J, with 11 bases between. Germline CDR1 is DFQATT and CDR2 is SNEGSKA (reference sequence). This CDR3 contains 13 residues. The CDR3 DNA sequence: TGCAGTGCTCCGCCTCCCTCCACAGATACGCAGTATTTT. As protein: CSAPPPSTDTQYF.

Remarks on this clonotype: A much larger clone lies one base from this, so it may be a read error. CDR3 protein: CASSPGPAGGQGNEQFF. The CDR3 DNA is TGTGCCAGCAGCCCTGGCCCAGCGGGGGGGCAAGGGAATGAGCAGTTCTTC. The chain employs TRBV7-4 and TRBJ2-1, with 10 bases fitting TRBD2. CDR1 is SGHVT, CDR2 SQSDAQ, per germline. After removal of 5 bases from V and 7 bases from J, the junction contained 14 bases not matched to a gene. The CDR3 totals 17 residues.

The chain combines TRBV4-2 with TRBJ2-1, with D uncertain. The CDR3 contains 16 residues. Germline V gene data show CDR1 as LGHNA and CDR2 as YNFKEQ. Trimming shortened V by 0 bases and J by 0 bases, and 9 bases separated the two germline ends. The CDR3 sequence is CASSQEPDHSYNEQFF. CDR3 sequence (DNA): TGTGCCAGCAGCCAAGAGCCGGATCACTCCTACAATGAGCAGTTCTTC.

This clonotype has only a few counts. This chain connects TRBV4-1 to TRBJ2-7, with 13 bases fitting TRBD2. The trim removed 1 base at V and 3 bases at J, leaving 9 bases unmatched. The CDR3 spans 18 residues. Per the germline V gene, CDR1 is MGHRA and CDR2 is YSYEKL. In DNA, the CDR3 is TGCGCCAGCAGCCAAGGAGTGGGGACTAGCGGGATTGGCTACGAGCAGTACTTC. Its protein product is CASSQGVGTSGIGYEQYF.

This clonotype came up a few times. The chain couples TRBV6-1 to TRBJ2-7, with D maybe TRBD1 (7 bases). This CDR3 region has 18 residues. Trimming stripped 6 bases from V and 3 bases from J, with 27 bases between. CDR1 and CDR2 (germline): MNHNS, SASEGT. CDR3 loop: CASSSPRGGTGVVYEQYF. Written as DNA, the CDR3 is TGTGCCAGCAGCAGCCCCCGGGGAGGAACAGGGGTTGTCTACGAGCAGTACTTC.

The CDR3 region has the DNA TGTGCCAGCAGACCCTATACCGGGTTCAACGTCCTGACTTTC. Its translation: CASRPYTGFNVLTF. The chain has TRBV27 and TRBJ2-6; D not resolved. Germline loops: CDR1 MNHEY, CDR2 SMNVEV (reference sequence). The CDR3 is 14 residues long. V was trimmed by 6 bases and J by 9 bases, leaving 15 bases between them.